The 6 T cell receptor beta chains listed next were all sequenced from one sample in a study of cytomegalovirus exposure and HLA in healthy donors. 60 Vbeta and 13 Jbeta primers were used in PCR. Some clones are missing from TCRdb's copy, which holds only in-frame ones; the method was immunoSEQ multiplex PCR. The sample has over 150,000 clones, roughly four fifths seen once. The source material was PBMCs. The receptors originated from a man between 18 and 35 years old in good health and CMV-seronegative.

The chain is built from TRBV7-2 and TRBJ1-3, with TRBD1 identical over 7 bases. Trimming at V came to 4 bases and at J to 7 bases, leaving 4 bases not matched to a gene. The CDR3 runs 13 residues. Germline lookup yields CDR1 SGHTA and CDR2 FQGNSA. The CDR3 loop reads CASSSQGRNTIYF. For the CDR3, the DNA is TGTGCCAGCAGCTCACAGGGGAGGAACACCATATATTTT.

The chain recombines TRBV6-6 with TRBJ2-7, with TRBD1 matching over 7 bases. CDR3 length equals 14 residues. The J segment lost 2 bases and the V segment lost 6 bases, leaving 7 bases of the junction unmatched. Germline CDR1 and CDR2: MNHNY and SVGAGI (reference sequence). CDR3: CASSHLDRAYEQYF. The DNA for the CDR3 is TGTGCCAGCAGCCACTTAGACAGGGCCTACGAGCAGTACTTC.

The gene calls are TRBV12-5 and TRBJ1-5; D is unresolved. V dropped 6 bases and J dropped 4 bases, with 7 bases sitting between them. CDR1 is LGHNT, CDR2 FRNRAP, per germline. The CDR3 runs 12 residues. The CDR3 nucleotides are TGTGCTAGTGGCGGCGGGAATCAGCCCCAGCATTTT. This codes for CASGGGNQPQHF.

This chain links TRBV9 with TRBJ1-2; D gene ambiguous. The germline V and J ends were trimmed by 4 bases and 0 bases, with 22 bases remaining between them. Per the germline V gene, CDR1 is SGDLS and CDR2 is YYNGEE. The CDR3 is 18 residues long. The CDR3 DNA sequence: TGTGCCAGCAGCTCAGAGGAGGGCCCTGGGCCCCCTAACTATGGCTACACCTTC. Protein sequence: CASSSEEGPGPPNYGYTF.

The V and J genes are TRBV19 and TRBJ2-1; possible D gene TRBD1, 6 bases. Deletions cut 1 base from V and 8 bases from J, with 12 bases between. Per the germline V gene, CDR1 is LNHDA and CDR2 is SQIVND (reference sequence). The CDR3 consists of 14 residues. CDR3 DNA sequence: TGTGCCAGTAGTATAGGGGCAGGGGATTATGAGCAGTTCTTC. This gives the protein CASSIGAGDYEQFF.

This chain uses TRBV7-2 with TRBJ2-7; 8 nucleotides line up with TRBD2. In germline, CDR1 is SGHTA, CDR2 FQGNSA. There are 13 residues in the CDR3. V lost 3 bases to trimming and J lost 6 bases; unmatched junction nucleotides: 4. This chain's CDR3 is CASSFALAAEQYF. CDR3 bases: TGTGCCAGCAGCTTTGCACTAGCGGCCGAGCAGTACTTC.